Sequencing of this T cell receptor (beta chain) was carried out in a study of blood T cells in healthy people across ages. The sample holds many counts of this clonotype. Its antigen is not known. For the second PCR, which ran for roughly 7 to 11 cycles, a sample-barcoded 5' primer and a J-beta primer mix were used. TCRdb independently ran MiXCR on the 5' RACE reads; one entry per CDR3 protein. This sample yields approximately 1.5 million distinct CDR3 sequences, of which roughly 43% are seen a single time; around 4% belongs to the top ten. This CDR3 region has 14 residues. Unmatched junction bases numbered 6, after V lost 2 bases and J lost 8 bases. From germline, CDR1 is LGHNT and CDR2 FRNRAP. Broader study findings: Diversity was estimated from one million T cells, and these estimates were considered underestimates. A strong correlation was seen between TCR beta diversity and naive T cell percentage. Among T cells, TCR beta diversity per million cells dropped roughly linearly as age rose.

The TCR originated in a woman between 18 and 30 years old in good health. Sequencing used blood. The genes are TRBV12-5 and TRBJ2-1; 7 bases fit TRBD2. In nucleotides, the CDR3 is TGTGCTAGTGGTTTGCAACTAGCGACCGATGAGCAGTTCTTC. Residues: CASGLQLATDEQFF.